Shown below are 31 T cell receptor beta chains from a single sample sequenced in a study of shared clonotypes between healthy human individuals (TCRdb year 2020). The library was built by means of the immunoSEQ multiplex PCR assay. What TCRdb holds here is the immuneACCESS table cut down to in-frame rearrangements. Part of the clones is not present; checked against another copy, under half of the missing clones reflect an unresolved V gene, and the others are unexplained. Here the sample has 2.3 million or so clones; roughly 93% occur a single time. 0.39% of the sample goes to the ten largest clones. The sequencing input was naive CD4+ T cells from PBMCs. The cell subset or site label, as the study defines it: CD45RA+ positively selected. The receptors stem from a man aged 18 to 30 in good health. Some clones in this sample may be carry-over from other donors' samples.

V usage is TRBV5-1 and J usage is TRBJ2-3; tentative D call: TRBD1 (5 bases). The CDR3 spans 15 residues. V was clipped by 4 bases and J by 2 bases, with 14 bases between them. Germline V gene sequence: CDR1 SGHRS, CDR2 YFSETQ. The DNA for the CDR3 is TGCGCCAGCAGCGATGGACACCCTTCCACAGATACGCAGTATTTT. Translating gives CASSDGHPSTDTQYF.

This clone was found a few times. The V and J genes are TRBV6-1 and TRBJ1-1; D unresolved. The CDR3 covers 13 residues. Germline V gene data show CDR1 as MNHNS and CDR2 as SASEGT. The V gene lost 6 bases and the J gene lost 1 base, with 9 bases spanning the gap. This CDR3 reads CASRTDPNTEAFF. CDR3 nucleotides: TGTGCCAGCAGGACGGACCCGAACACTGAAGCTTTCTTT.

The chain uses TRBV2 and TRBJ2-4, with D possibly matching TRBD1 (6 bases). The CDR3 sequence is 14 residues long. Germline values: CDR1 SNHLY, CDR2 FYNNEI. Deletions cut 5 bases from V and 2 bases from J, with 10 bases between. The chain's CDR3 is CASSPGTTKNIQYF. DNA for the CDR3: TGTGCCAGCAGTCCCGGGACAACCAAAAACATTCAGTACTTC.

As for this clone: Distinct nucleotide sequences in the sample also encode this CDR3. The J gene is TRBJ1-2, the V gene TRBV10-3; the D is unclear. The CDR3 runs to 12 residues. With 2 bases removed from V and 4 bases from J, the gap between germline ends came to 5 bases. Germline V gene lookup returns CDR1 ENHRY and CDR2 SYGVKD. CDR3 coding DNA: TGTGCCATCAGTGAGACCGGCTATGGCTACACCTTC. Amino acid sequence: CAISETGYGYTF.

The chain joins TRBV5-1 to TRBJ1-1; 10 bases line up with TRBD1. This CDR3 spans 14 amino acids. Losses at the gene ends were 4 bases for V and 3 bases for J; bases not matched to a gene: 3. Per germline, CDR1 SGHRS and CDR2 YFSETQ. This CDR3 is CASSTGQGYTEAFF. CDR3 DNA sequence: TGCGCCAGCAGCACGGGACAGGGGTACACTGAAGCTTTCTTT.

V gene TRBV7-2 combines with J gene TRBJ2-4; D remains ambiguous. Germline V gene sequence: CDR1 SGHTA, CDR2 FQGNSA. Trimming took 2 bases from V and 0 from J, leaving 8 bases between them. The CDR3 length is 15 residues. The CDR3 is CASSLNVLAKNIQYF. The CDR3 bases are TGTGCCAGCAGCTTAAACGTGCTAGCCAAAAACATTCAGTACTTC.

The chain employs TRBV4-2 and TRBJ2-3; 7 nucleotides line up with TRBD2. Germline assignment: CDR1 LGHNA and CDR2 YNFKEQ. This CDR3 spans 17 amino acids. V shed 0 bases and J 5 bases; nucleotides not matched to a gene: 11. CDR3 amino acids: CASSQDLSSGGRDTQYF. CDR3 DNA: TGTGCCAGCAGCCAAGATCTGTCTAGCGGAGGGAGAGATACGCAGTATTTT.

The chain couples TRBV27 to TRBJ2-7; no clear D gene. Germline CDR1 is MNHEY and CDR2 is SMNVEV (reference sequence). Trimming shortened V by 6 bases and J by 7 bases, and 16 bases separated the two germline ends. The CDR3 consists of 13 residues. This CDR3 is CASRPVEGREQYF. The CDR3 DNA is TGTGCCAGCAGACCCGTAGAAGGGCGGGAGCAGTACTTC.

The chain is built from TRBV7-2 and TRBJ1-2; D may be TRBD1 (6 bases). The CDR3 is 14 amino acids. From germline, CDR1 is SGHTA and CDR2 FQGNSA. The V gene lost 2 bases and the J gene lost 4 bases, with 11 bases spanning the gap. The CDR3 here is CASSLNRALYGYTF. CDR3 DNA sequence: TGTGCCAGCAGCTTAAACAGGGCCCTCTATGGCTACACCTTC.

This clone was detected once. The chain joins TRBV29-1 to TRBJ1-1; D unclear. Germline V lookup: CDR1 SQVTM, CDR2 ANQGSEA. This CDR3 is built from 13 residues. Trimming took 4 bases from V and 0 from J, leaving 9 bases between them. The CDR3 is CSVVGFLNTEAFF. The CDR3, as DNA: TGCAGCGTTGTGGGGTTTCTGAACACTGAAGCTTTCTTT. The whole variable domain, filled in from reference TRBV29-1 and TRBJ1-1, reads SAVISQKPSRDICQRGTSLTIQCQVDSQVTMMFWYRQQPGQSLTLIATANQGSEATYESGFVIDKFPISRPNLTFSTLTVSNMSPEDSSIYLCSVVGFLNTEAFFGQGTRLTVV.

V and J are TRBV9 and TRBJ2-3; no definite D call. V lost 2 bases and J lost 0, with 7 bases in between. Germline CDR1 and CDR2: SGDLS and YYNGEE. This CDR3 is 14 amino acids long. The CDR3 nucleotides are TGTGCCAGCAGCGTTATTTCTAGCACAGATACGCAGTATTTT. The encoded protein is CASSVISSTDTQYF.

The gene calls are TRBV10-3 and TRBJ2-5; D is perhaps TRBD2 (6 bases). The CDR3 runs to 14 residues. V was shortened by 9 bases and J by 1 base, with 15 bases between the two germline ends. Germline V lookup: CDR1 ENHRY, CDR2 SYGVKD. The DNA of the CDR3 is TGTGCCATGGCGAGTAGCGGATCCCAAGAGACCCAGTACTTC. It encodes CAMASSGSQETQYF.

The genes are TRBV19 and TRBJ2-1; TRBD2 aligns across 9 bases. Germline loops: CDR1 LNHDA, CDR2 SQIVND (reference sequence). Losses at the gene ends were 3 bases for V and 2 bases for J; bases not matched to a gene: 5. This CDR3 comprises 16 residues. The CDR3 loop reads CASSIGAGGPYNEQFF. CDR3 DNA sequence: TGTGCCAGTAGTATTGGGGCGGGAGGGCCCTACAATGAGCAGTTCTTC.

This chain links TRBV29-1 with TRBJ1-1, with TRBD1 identical over 7 bases. CDR3 length equals 15 residues. V lost 4 bases, J lost 1 base, and 9 bases stayed unmatched. Germline V lookup: CDR1 SQVTM, CDR2 ANQGSEA. CDR3 in amino acids: CSVVLPGQKNTEAFF. CDR3 sequence (DNA): TGCAGCGTTGTCCTCCCGGGACAGAAGAACACTGAAGCTTTCTTT.

V is TRBV27 and J is TRBJ2-1, with D maybe TRBD2 (5 bases). The CDR3 loop spans 15 amino acids. The V gene's germline CDR1 is MNHEY and CDR2 SMNVEV (reference sequence). Deletions cut 3 bases from V and 6 bases from J, with 15 bases between. The CDR3 loop reads CASSFRELGRNEQFF. CDR3 bases: TGTGCCAGCAGTTTTCGTGAACTAGGTCGCAATGAGCAGTTCTTC.

V and J are TRBV25-1 and TRBJ2-1; no definite D call. V dropped 9 bases and J dropped 0 bases, with 6 bases sitting between them. The CDR3 totals 12 residues. Germline V CDR1 and CDR2: MGHDK, SYGVNS. CDR3 amino acids: CASTSSYNEQFF. CDR3 bases: TGTGCCAGTACGAGCTCCTACAATGAGCAGTTCTTC.

The chain recombines TRBV6-1 with TRBJ1-2, with D unresolved. The CDR3 is 12 amino acids. The ends were cut back, 4 bases at V and 8 bases at J, with 11 bases in the middle. Germline V gives CDR1 MNHNS, CDR2 SASEGT. In nucleotides, the CDR3 is TGTGCCAGCAGTGCCATTTTCTCGGGCTACACCTTC. It yields the protein CASSAIFSGYTF.

The chain employs TRBV27 and TRBJ1-2; maybe TRBD1 (5 bases). This CDR3 is built from 14 residues. V was trimmed by 1 base and J by 8 bases, leaving 14 bases between them. The V gene's germline CDR1 is MNHEY and CDR2 SMNVEV (reference sequence). The CDR3 spells CASSLFGGVNGYTF. The DNA of the CDR3 is TGTGCCAGCAGTTTATTTGGAGGGGTGAACGGCTACACCTTC.

V and J are TRBV19 and TRBJ2-7; TRBD1 matches 8 bases. J lost 1 base, V lost 8 bases, and 7 bases had no gene match. CDR1 and CDR2 (germline): LNHDA, SQIVND (reference sequence). The CDR3 contains 14 residues. The CDR3 spells CASRPGGGSYEQYF. The CDR3 DNA reads as TGTGCCAGTCGCCCAGGGGGCGGGTCCTACGAGCAGTACTTC. Together with reference TRBV19 and TRBJ2-7, the CDR3 gives the full variable domain: DGGITQSPKYLFRKEGQNVTLSCEQNLNHDAMYWYRQDPGQGLRLIYYSQIVNDFQKGDIAEGYSVSREKKESFPLTVTSAQKNPTAFYLCASRPGGGSYEQYFGPGTRLTVT.

The chain recombines TRBV5-6 with TRBJ2-5, with D unresolved. The CDR3 is 15 amino acids. The V end was cut by 4 bases, the J end by 1 base, with 14 bases between. Germline CDR1 is SGHDT and CDR2 is YYEEEE. CDR3 region: CASSLGMTGQETQYF. The CDR3, as DNA: TGTGCCAGCAGCCTGGGAATGACCGGCCAAGAGACCCAGTACTTC.

V gene TRBV5-5 combines with J gene TRBJ1-2; a weak D match, TRBD1 (5 bases). Germline V gene sequence: CDR1 SGHKS, CDR2 YYEKEE (reference sequence). The V gene lost 0 bases and the J gene lost 4 bases, with 13 bases spanning the gap. The CDR3 is 15 amino acids. CDR3 nucleotide sequence: TGTGCCAGCAGCTTGGGTGGAGAGACAGCCTATGGCTACACCTTC. Its translation: CASSLGGETAYGYTF. Variable domain in full (rest from reference TRBV5-5 and TRBJ1-2): DAGVTQSPTHLIKTRGQQVTLRCSPISGHKSVSWYQQVLGQGPQFIFQYYEKEERGRGNFPDRFSARQFPNYSSELNVNALLLGDSALYLCASSLGGETAYGYTFGSGTRLTVV.

The V call is TRBV10-3, the J call TRBJ1-1; possibly TRBD1 for D (6 bases). Trimming took 10 bases from V and 1 from J, leaving 13 bases between them. There are 13 residues in the CDR3. Per germline, CDR1 ENHRY and CDR2 SYGVKD. This chain's CDR3 is CATQRQENTEAFF. CDR3 in DNA: TGTGCCACCCAGAGACAGGAGAACACTGAAGCTTTCTTT.

The genes are TRBV5-1 and TRBJ2-3; 8 bases are shared with TRBD2. Germline V gene sequence: CDR1 SGHRS, CDR2 YFSETQ. The junction had 5 bases not matched to a gene; V was cut back by 1 base and J by 4 bases. The CDR3 is 15 amino acids. The CDR3 loop reads CASSLTGRAADTQYF. The CDR3 nucleotides are TGCGCCAGCAGCTTGACCGGGAGGGCCGCAGATACGCAGTATTTT. The full variable domain, with the rest looked up from reference TRBV5-1 and TRBJ2-3, is KAGVTQTPRYLIKTRGQQVTLSCSPISGHRSVSWYQQTPGQGLQFLFEYFSETQRNKGNFPGRFSGRQFSNSRSEMNVSTLELGDSALYLCASSLTGRAADTQYFGPGTRLTVL.

This CDR3 is CASSLDWDRGNNEQFF. DNA for the CDR3: TGCGCCAGCAGCTTGGACTGGGACAGGGGGAACAATGAGCAGTTCTTC. J is TRBJ2-1 and V is TRBV5-1, with 11 positions matching TRBD1. The V segment lost 0 bases and the J segment 5 bases; nucleotides outside the gene matches: 4. The CDR3 is 16 residues long. Germline V gene sequence: CDR1 SGHRS, CDR2 YFSETQ. Based on the CDR3 plus reference TRBV5-1 and TRBJ2-1, the full variable domain is KAGVTQTPRYLIKTRGQQVTLSCSPISGHRSVSWYQQTPGQGLQFLFEYFSETQRNKGNFPGRFSGRQFSNSRSEMNVSTLELGDSALYLCASSLDWDRGNNEQFFGPGTRLTVL.

The chain couples TRBV11-2 to TRBJ2-5; 11 positions agree with TRBD1. V was clipped by 5 bases and J by 5 bases; unmatched bases: 10. The CDR3 is 16 residues long. CDR1 and CDR2 (germline): SGHAT, FQNNGV. In DNA form, the CDR3 reads TGTGCCAGCAGCCTCAGCCGGGACAGGGGGAGGGAGACCCAGTACTTC. It specifies CASSLSRDRGRETQYF.

The rearrangement links TRBV18 to TRBJ1-5; D remains ambiguous. Germline V gene data show CDR1 as KGHSH and CDR2 as LQKENI. V lost 1 base and J lost 6, with 7 bases in between. This CDR3 has 13 amino acids. CDR3 bases: TGTGCCAGCTCACCACGAGACGGTCAGCCCCAGCATTTT. It translates to CASSPRDGQPQHF.

The rearrangement uses TRBV7-3 and TRBJ2-1; no definite D call. The ends were cut back, 8 bases at V and 6 bases at J, with 8 bases in the middle. Germline V gene data show CDR1 as SGHTA and CDR2 as FQGTGA. CDR3 length: 11 residues. CDR3 in amino acids: CASGNGNEQFF. In DNA, the CDR3 is TGTGCCAGCGGGAATGGCAATGAGCAGTTCTTC.

The J gene is TRBJ2-2, the V gene TRBV2; 14 nucleotides agree with TRBD2. The CDR3 loop spans 18 amino acids. CDR1 SNHLY and CDR2 FYNNEI come from the germline V gene. The V segment lost 5 bases and the J segment 4 bases; nucleotides outside the gene matches: 9. CDR3 DNA: TGTGCCAGCAGTCTAGTCGGGACTAGCGGGAGTAGCACCGGGGAGCTGTTTTTT. This encodes CASSLVGTSGSSTGELFF.

The chain couples TRBV30 to TRBJ1-4; 8 positions match TRBD1. This CDR3 contains 15 residues. Germline lookup yields CDR1 GTSNPN and CDR2 SVGIG (reference sequence). The V and J ends lost 3 bases and 5 bases, in that order; junction bases with no gene match: 8. CDR3 amino acids: CAWSRPGGPNEKLFF. For the CDR3, the DNA is TGTGCCTGGAGCAGACCAGGGGGCCCAAATGAAAAACTGTTTTTT.

This clone was seen a single time. The CDR3 spells CASSLAVRGEGTCQYF. The CDR3 DNA reads as TGTGCCAGCAGCTTAGCGGTACGGGGAGAAGGGACGTGTCAGTACTTC. V is TRBV7-6 and J is TRBJ2-7; D is possibly TRBD1 or TRBD2 (5 bases each). V gave up 0 bases and J gave up 10 bases, with 22 bases separating them. Germline V gives CDR1 SGHVS, CDR2 FNYEAQ. The CDR3 is 16 amino acids.

The chain carries TRBV9 and TRBJ2-2, with D tentatively TRBD1 or TRBD2 (5 bases each). This CDR3 contains 15 residues. Per the germline V gene, CDR1 is SGDLS and CDR2 is YYNGEE. The ends were cut back, 0 bases at V and 8 bases at J, with 14 bases in the middle. Written as DNA, the CDR3 is TGTGCCAGCAGCGTAGCGGGGCAGGTCCGAGGGGAGCTGTTTTTT. Amino acid sequence: CASSVAGQVRGELFF.